These 2 T cell receptor beta chains share one sample of origin, sequenced in a study of T cell changes during pregnancy in multiple sclerosis. Profiling relied on immunoSEQ multiplex PCR, and the TCRdb table lists in-frame clones only, not all of them. This sample has 25,000 to 35,000 clones, with 88% found just once. Sequences were derived from CD8+ T cells from peripheral blood mononuclear cells, sampled in the second trimester of pregnancy. These receptor sequences come from a female donor with multiple sclerosis, enrolled in a pregnancy study.

V gene TRBV19 combines with J gene TRBJ2-7, with D possibly matching TRBD2 (5 bases). The CDR3 loop spans 16 amino acids. Trimming shortened V by 3 bases and J by 3 bases, and 18 bases separated the two germline ends. Germline assignment: CDR1 LNHDA and CDR2 SQIVND (reference sequence). The DNA of the CDR3 is TGTGCCAGTAGTATCGACAATGAGGGTCCAGGCTACGAGCAGTACTTC. Translated: CASSIDNEGPGYEQYF.

The V and J genes are TRBV4-1 and TRBJ2-1; 11 bases align to TRBD2. CDR1 and CDR2 from the germline V gene are MGHRA and YSYEKL. The CDR3 consists of 17 residues. The V and J ends lost 1 base and 5 bases, in that order; junction bases with no gene match: 7. CDR3 DNA: TGCGCCAGCAGCCAAGGGGTCCTAGCGGGGGGTCACAATGAGCAGTTCTTC. It encodes CASSQGVLAGGHNEQFF.